Listed below are T cell receptor beta chains from one sample, sequenced in a study of tumor-infiltrating lymphocytes in primary liver carcinoma. Via MiXCR, TCRdb re-called the multiplex PCR reads, giving one row per CDR3 protein. This sample has 85,000 to 100,000 distinct CDR3 sequences, with less than 70% found just once. Specimen: tumor-adjacent normal liver tissue. All receptors come from a man between 35 and 55 years old with primary liver carcinoma and hepatitis B virus infection. CDR3s include the opening cysteine and the closing phenylalanine or tryptophan. A D gene is named only where the DNA matches it firmly. Only part of the rows carry a size: once, few, many, or a class if the clone is expanded.

D | length | J | V | size | CDR3 | DNA
TRBD1 | 15 | TRBJ2-3 | TRBV20-1 | - | CSAARTGDGTDTQYF | TGCAGTGCTGCCCGGACAGGGGACGGAACAGATACGCAGTATTTT
- | 14 | TRBJ2-3 | TRBV28 | - | CANRGLGVMVTQYF | TGTGCCAACAGGGGACTGGGGGTAATGGTTACGCAGTATTTT
- | 14 | TRBJ1-3 | TRBV11-2 | - | CTSSWGHLGNTIYF | TGTACCAGCAGCTGGGGGCATCTTGGAAACACCATATATTTT
- | 16 | TRBJ2-2 | TRBV12-5 | - | CASGSPGATNTGELFF | TGTGCTAGTGGTTCTCCGGGTGCCACGAACACCGGGGAGCTGTTTTTT
TRBD2 | 13 | TRBJ2-5 | TRBV5-1 | many | CASSLGPGGTQYF | TGCGCCAGCAGCTTGGGTCCGGGAGGGACCCAGTACTTC
TRBD2 | 20 | TRBJ2-1 | TRBV29-1 | many | CSVEEMPRLLAGGPGNEQFF | TGCAGCGTTGAAGAAATGCCGCGTCTCCTAGCGGGAGGGCCGGGGAATGAGCAGTTCTTC
- | 14 | TRBJ1-4 | TRBV10-2 | once | CASSETGTNEELFF | TGCGCCAGCAGTGAGACAGGAACTAATGAAGAACTGTTTTTT
- | 15 | TRBJ1-6 | TRBV6-5 | - | CASTHLIGADSPLHF | TGTGCCAGCACCCACTTGATAGGGGCGGACTCACCCCTCCACTTT
- | 14 | TRBJ2-3 | TRBV29-1 | - | CSMVAWGDTDTQYF | TGCAGCATGGTGGCGTGGGGAGACACAGATACGCAGTATTTT
- | 13 | TRBJ2-7 | TRBV12-3/TRBV12-4 | - | CARSLNWADEQYF | TGTGCCAGAAGTTTAAATTGGGCGGACGAGCAATACTTC
- | 16 | TRBJ2-7 | TRBV30 | - | CAWGGPSLPDQETLYF | TGTGCCTGGGGTGGCCCCTCCCTGCCAGACCAAGAGACCCTGTACTTC
TRBD1 | 13 | TRBJ1-2 | TRBV28 | - | CANSQGTGYGYTF | TGTGCCAACAGCCAGGGGACAGGCTATGGCTACACCTTC
TRBD2 | 13 | TRBJ2-5 | TRBV11-2 | - | CASSLGRGRTQYF | TGTGCCAGCAGCTTGGGCCGCGGGAGGACCCAGTACTTC
- | 15 | TRBJ1-1 | TRBV5-1 | - | CACSFGGAMNTEAFF | TGCGCCTGCAGCTTCGGGGGTGCCATGAACACTGAAGCTTTCTTT
- | 16 | TRBJ2-1 | TRBV24-1 | many | CATSYYAQGRGHEQFF | TGTGCCACCAGCTACTACGCCCAGGGTAGGGGCCATGAGCAGTTCTTC
- | 14 | TRBJ2-7 | TRBV5-1 | - | CASSPGPLGYEQYF | TGCGCCAGCAGCCCAGGACCCCTCGGTTACGAGCAGTACTTC
- | 13 | TRBJ2-3 | TRBV4-3 | - | CASSQEGGDTQYF | TGCGCCAGCAGCCAAGAAGGTGGCGATACGCAGTATTTT
- | 14 | TRBJ2-5 | TRBV6-5 | - | CASSYIRKEETQYF | TGTGCCAGCAGTTACATCCGGAAGGAAGAGACCCAGTACTTC
- | 14 | TRBJ2-1 | TRBV11-2 | medium-sized | CASSLGLGADEQFF | TGTGCCAGCAGCTTAGGTCTTGGGGCGGATGAGCAGTTCTTC
- | 15 | TRBJ2-3 | TRBV29-1 | - | CSVEDLGLITDTQNF | TGCAGCGTTGAGGACCTTGGACTAATCACGGATACGCAGAATTTT
- | 13 | TRBJ2-6 | TRBV12-3/TRBV12-4 | once | CASSRAEANVLAF | TGTGCCAGCAGTCGAGCTGAGGCCAACGTCCTGGCTTTC
TRBD2 | 16 | TRBJ2-5 | TRBV7-9 | many | CASSYASGRVGETQYF | TGTGCCAGCAGCTACGCTAGCGGGAGAGTTGGAGAGACCCAGTACTTC
TRBD1 | 14 | TRBJ2-3 | TRBV29-1 | many | CSVVTGGGTDTQYF | TGCAGCGTTGTGACAGGGGGAGGGACAGATACGCAGTATTTT
- | 15 | TRBJ2-2 | TRBV6-6 | - | CASGDPTSGTGEPFF | TGTGCCAGCGGTGACCCGACCTCCGGCACCGGGGAGCCGTTTTTT
- | 16 | TRBJ2-5 | TRBV11-2 | - | CANRSRDSAHHETKYF | TGTGCCAACAGATCCCGGGACTCGGCCCACCATGAGACCAAGTACTTT
TRBD1 | 13 | TRBJ1-1 | TRBV11-3 | - | CASSIAGGTETFF | TGTGCCAGCAGCATAGCAGGGGGGACTGAAACTTTCTTC
TRBD1 | 14 | TRBJ2-7 | TRBV11-1 | - | CASNFGTVGYKQYF | TGTGCCAGCAACTTTGGGACAGTTGGCTACAAGCAGTACTTC
- | 16 | TRBJ2-1 | TRBV6-2/TRBV6-3 | many | CASKPEGDSSYNEQFF | TGTGCCAGCAAACCGGAGGGAGACAGCTCCTACAATGAGCAGTTCTTC
TRBD1 | 13 | TRBJ2-1 | TRBV19 | few | CASDRGPGDEQFF | TGTGCCAGCGACAGGGGGCCGGGAGATGAGCAGTTCTTC
- | 12 | TRBJ2-1 | TRBV6-2/TRBV6-3 | many | CASSYSIHEQFF | TGTGCCAGCAGTTACTCGATCCATGAGCAGTTCTTC
TRBD2 | 14 | TRBJ2-3 | TRBV7-9 | medium-sized | CASSFGREIDTQYF | TGTGCCAGCAGCTTCGGGCGGGAGATAGATACGCAGTATTTT
TRBD2 | 16 | TRBJ2-7 | TRBV29-1 | - | CSAPGTRGRHPYEQYF | TGCAGCGCCCCGGGGACTAGAGGGAGGCACCCCTACGAGCAGTACTTC
- | 15 | TRBJ1-1 | TRBV4-1 | - | CASSQLRESDTEAFF | TGCGCCAGCAGCCAACTCAGGGAGAGTGACACTGAGGCTTTCTTT
- | 14 | TRBJ1-2 | TRBV11-2 | many | CASSLVGEGYGYTF | TGTGCCAGCAGCTTAGTGGGGGAAGGCTATGGCTACACCTTC
- | 14 | TRBJ2-1 | TRBV11-2 | medium-sized | CASSLEGAHNEQFF | TGTGCCAGCAGCTTAGAAGGGGCCCACAATGAGCAGTTCTTC
- | 13 | TRBJ1-1 | TRBV14 | few | CASSQVWDTEASF | TGTGCCAGCAGCCAAGTCTGGGACACTGAAGCTTCCTTT
- | 15 | TRBJ2-7 | TRBV6-6 | - | CASSYIIPDAYEQYF | TGTGCCAGCAGTTACATTATACCCGACGCTTATGAGCAGTACTTC
- | 14 | TRBJ2-5 | TRBV7-9 | - | CASSFGAVQETQYF | TGTGCCAGCAGCTTCGGGGCTGTTCAGGAGACCCAGTACTTC
- | 13 | TRBJ1-1 | TRBV7-9 | - | CASSLHMNTGAFF | TGTGCCAGCAGCCTACACATGAACACTGGAGCTTTCTTT
- | 14 | TRBJ1-5 | TRBV6-1 | - | CASSKGGHNQPQHF | TGTGCCAGCAGTAAAGGGGGACATAACCAGCCCCAGCATTTT
- | 12 | TRBJ2-2 | TRBV29-1 | many | CSAQGPGGELFF | TGCAGCGCCCAAGGGCCAGGGGGGGAGCTGTTTTTT